This T cell receptor (beta chain) comes out of a study of T cell responses to AZD1222 COVID-19 vaccine. With respect to this clone: Antigen unknown.

The data were produced by immunoSEQ multiplex PCR, yet TCRdb's version contains in-frame clones alone and is incomplete. The table includes 130,000 to 150,000 clones, roughly 90% detected once. Study-level results: Among those given AZD1222, only 5 to 7 were seropositive at baseline. CD4 TCRs linked to vaccination spanned spike, dominating at 160-218 and 743-854.

CDR1 and CDR2 (germline): SGHTA, FQGNSA. V was pared by 4 bases and J by 4 bases, with 6 bases of the junction left unmatched. CDR3 length: 15 amino acids. The genes are TRBV7-2 and TRBJ2-7; TRBD1 agrees at 11 bases. The TCR originated in an adult who received the AZD1222 COVID-19 vaccine. Sequencing used peripheral blood, obtained 28 days after the second AZD1222 dose. In DNA form, the CDR3 reads TGTGCCAGCAGCTATGGACAGGGGGCTGGATACGAGCAGTACTTC. It codes for CASSYGQGAGYEQYF.